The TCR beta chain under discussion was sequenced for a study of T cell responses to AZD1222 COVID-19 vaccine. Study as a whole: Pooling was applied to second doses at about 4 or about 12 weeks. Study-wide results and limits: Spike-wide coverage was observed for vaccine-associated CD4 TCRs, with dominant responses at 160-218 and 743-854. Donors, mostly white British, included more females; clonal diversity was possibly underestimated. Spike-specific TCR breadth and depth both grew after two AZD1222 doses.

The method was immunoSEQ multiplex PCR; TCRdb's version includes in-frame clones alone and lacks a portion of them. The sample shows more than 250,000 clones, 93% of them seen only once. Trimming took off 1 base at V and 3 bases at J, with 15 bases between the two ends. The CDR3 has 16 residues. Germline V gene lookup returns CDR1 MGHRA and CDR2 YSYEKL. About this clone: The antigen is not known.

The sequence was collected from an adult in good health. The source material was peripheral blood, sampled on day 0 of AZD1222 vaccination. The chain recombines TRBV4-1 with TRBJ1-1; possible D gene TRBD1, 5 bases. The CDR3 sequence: CASSQGDIRGDTEAFF. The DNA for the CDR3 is TGCGCCAGCAGCCAAGGGGATATAAGAGGGGACACTGAAGCTTTCTTT.